This entry lists 26 T cell receptor beta chains sequenced from one sample in a study of T cell responses to AZD1222 COVID-19 vaccine. This table comes from immunoSEQ multiplex PCR, and its TCRdb copy is limited to in-frame clones, with some not included. The sample holds some 190,000 clones, 80% to 95% seen once. The material was peripheral blood, obtained 28 days after the second AZD1222 dose. The receptors derive from an adult who received the AZD1222 COVID-19 vaccine.

This sequence joins TRBV6-6 and TRBJ2-7; D gene uncertain. V shed 3 bases and J shed 2 bases, with 8 bases lying between them. This CDR3 contains 13 residues. The germline gives CDR1 MNHNY, CDR2 SVGAGI (reference sequence). CDR3 in amino acids: CASSYGRTYEQYF. CDR3 DNA: TGTGCCAGCAGTTATGGCCGGACCTACGAGCAGTACTTC.

The count of this clone is one. V usage is TRBV4-1 and J usage is TRBJ1-3; 7 nucleotides match TRBD1. Germline CDR1 is MGHRA and CDR2 is YSYEKL. V was pared by 4 bases and J by 0 bases, with 3 bases of the junction left unmatched. CDR3 length: 15 amino acids. The CDR3 DNA reads TGCGCCAGCAGCCCGGGGACAGCCTCTGGAAACACCATATATTTT. This sequence encodes CASSPGTASGNTIYF.

V is TRBV4-3 and J is TRBJ2-7; D gene unclear. CDR1 and CDR2 (germline): LGHNA, YSLEER. CDR3 length: 13 amino acids. V was clipped by 0 bases and J by 4 bases, with 7 bases between them. As DNA, the CDR3 is TGCGCCAGCAGCCAAGAGCGGACGTACGAGCAGTACTTC. Translated: CASSQERTYEQYF.

This sequence joins TRBV6-6 and TRBJ1-6; D gene uncertain. This CDR3 has 14 residues. Trimming shortened V by 3 bases and J by 10 bases, and 13 bases separated the two germline ends. CDR1 MNHNY and CDR2 SVGAGI come from the germline V gene (reference sequence). In nucleotides, the CDR3 is TGTGCCAGCAGTTATCCAGAAGAAGGGTCACCCCTCCACTTT. It codes for CASSYPEEGSPLHF.

The chain recombines TRBV2 with TRBJ1-6, with D unresolved. The germline CDR1 and CDR2 sequences are SNHLY and FYNNEI. The V end lost 1 base, the J end lost 6 bases, and 13 bases lay between the germline ends. This CDR3 has 16 amino acids. The chain's CDR3 is CASSEGDARSNSPLHF. The CDR3 nucleotides read TGTGCCAGCAGTGAAGGCGACGCGAGGAGTAATTCACCCCTCCACTTT. Using reference TRBV2 and TRBJ1-6 for the parts outside the CDR3, the full variable domain is EPEVTQTPSHQVTQMGQEVILRCVPISNHLYFYWYRQILGQKVEFLVSFYNNEISEKSEIFDDQFSVERPDGSNFTLKIRSTKLEDSAMYFCASSEGDARSNSPLHFGNGTRLTVT.

This CDR3 is CASSLSQQETTDTQYF. The CDR3 DNA is TGCGCCAGCAGCCTGTCCCAACAGGAGACTACAGATACGCAGTATTTT. This chain joins TRBV4-1 and TRBJ2-3; D is possibly TRBD1 (5 bases). CDR1 is MGHRA, CDR2 YSYEKL, per germline. The CDR3 covers 16 residues. V dropped 4 bases and J dropped 3 bases, with 17 bases sitting between them.

The chain combines TRBV19 with TRBJ2-6; the match to TRBD1 covers 11 bases. This CDR3 has 17 amino acids. J lost 0 bases, V lost 5 bases, and 3 bases had no gene match. CDR1 is LNHDA, CDR2 SQIVND, per germline (reference sequence). This CDR3 is CASSPGQGDSGANVLTF. DNA of the CDR3: TGTGCCAGTAGTCCGGGACAGGGGGACTCTGGGGCCAACGTCCTGACTTTC.

This clone occurred a few times. This chain links TRBV19 with TRBJ1-1, with 7 nucleotides matching TRBD1. The CDR3 covers 14 residues. Per the germline V gene, CDR1 is LNHDA and CDR2 is SQIVND (reference sequence). Trimming cost V 6 bases and J 4 bases; bases outside gene matches: 8. CDR3 in amino acids: CASRNRGRSTEAFF. CDR3 bases: TGTGCCAGTAGAAACAGGGGCCGGTCCACTGAAGCTTTCTTT.

The genes are TRBV2 and TRBJ1-1, with D possibly TRBD1 on 6 matching bases. The CDR3 sequence is 14 residues long. Per germline, CDR1 SNHLY and CDR2 FYNNEI. V was cut by 4 bases and J by 5 bases, with 14 bases left in between. CDR3 sequence: CASSVTGRRTEAFF. The DNA for the CDR3 is TGTGCCAGCAGTGTAACAGGGAGACGAACTGAAGCTTTCTTT.

J is TRBJ1-5 and V is TRBV30; TRBD1 is a possible D gene (5 bases). The germline gives CDR1 GTSNPN, CDR2 SVGIG (reference sequence). The CDR3 sequence is 13 residues long. V lost 1 base to trimming and J lost 2 bases, with 6 bases between them. The CDR3 DNA sequence: TGTGCCTGGAGTGGAGGGGGCAATCAGCCCCAGCATTTT. It codes for CAWSGGGNQPQHF.

The chain carries TRBV11-2 and TRBJ2-2; TRBD1 aligns across 9 bases. CDR3 size: 14 residues. Germline V CDR1 and CDR2: SGHAT, FQNNGV. The J segment lost 6 bases and the V segment lost 5 bases, leaving 4 bases of the junction unmatched. CDR3 region: CASSTQGAAGELFF. The CDR3 DNA sequence: TGTGCCAGCAGCACACAGGGGGCCGCCGGGGAGCTGTTTTTT.

The gene calls are TRBV7-3 and TRBJ1-4; 9 positions match TRBD1. V lost 0 bases, J lost 7 bases, and 3 bases stayed unmatched. This CDR3 spans 15 amino acids. CDR1 and CDR2 from the germline V gene are SGHTA and FQGTGA. CDR3 protein: CASSLTGTGTEKLFF. CDR3 DNA: TGTGCCAGCAGCTTAACCGGGACAGGGACTGAAAAACTGTTTTTT.

The chain is built from TRBV3-1 (or the pseudogene TRBV3-2) and TRBJ1-1; D call uncertain. The V gene's germline CDR1 is LGHDT and CDR2 YNNKEL (reference sequence). V lost 0 bases to trimming and J lost 7 bases, with 15 bases between them. The CDR3 runs to 15 residues. CDR3 DNA sequence: TGTGCCAGCAGCCAAGAGACACTCGGCGGGAGTGAAGCTTTCTTT. The encoded protein is CASSQETLGGSEAFF.

V and J are TRBV28 and TRBJ1-6; D unclear. V lost 8 bases and J 6 bases, leaving 11 bases between the germline ends. This CDR3 has 13 amino acids. Germline V CDR1 and CDR2: MDHEN, SYDVKM. CDR3 DNA: TGTGCCAGCTCGTTCCCCCTTAATTCACCCCTCCACTTT. Its translation is CASSFPLNSPLHF.

The chain recombines TRBV7-3 with TRBJ2-7; 7 nucleotides agree with TRBD1. The CDR3 runs 13 residues. The V gene end was trimmed by 5 bases and the J gene end by 4 bases; junction bases not matched to a gene: 5. Germline values: CDR1 SGHTA, CDR2 FQGTGA. The CDR3: CASSLGQEYEQYF. CDR3 nucleotide sequence: TGTGCCAGCAGCCTTGGACAGGAGTACGAGCAGTACTTC.

The chain combines TRBV29-1 with TRBJ1-1, with 8 bases fitting TRBD1. Germline lookup yields CDR1 SQVTM and CDR2 ANQGSEA. The trim removed 6 bases at V and 4 bases at J, leaving 7 bases unmatched. This CDR3 is built from 13 residues. CDR3 nucleotide sequence: TGCAGCGTAACGACAGGGGACTTCACTGAAGCTTTCTTT. Translated, it gives CSVTTGDFTEAFF.

CDR3 sequence reads: CASRDREAENTIYF. CDR3 DNA sequence: TGTGCCAGCAGGGACAGGGAGGCCGAAAACACCATATATTTT. This chain uses TRBV2 with TRBJ1-3; 8 bases fit TRBD1. The CDR3 has 14 amino acids. Germline V gives CDR1 SNHLY, CDR2 FYNNEI. Trimming removed 6 bases from V and 6 bases from J; junction bases left unmatched: 7.

Written as DNA, the CDR3 is TGCAGCGTTGGTAGACAGGGAGGTCGGGGCTACACCTTC. Translation gives CSVGRQGGRGYTF. The J gene is TRBJ1-2, the V gene TRBV29-1, with TRBD1 matching 7 bases. Trimming at V came to 4 bases and at J to 8 bases, leaving 10 bases not matched to a gene. CDR1 and CDR2 (germline): SQVTM, ANQGSEA. The CDR3 contains 13 residues.

The V gene is TRBV29-1, the J gene TRBJ1-2; 7 bases match TRBD1. Germline CDR1 and CDR2: SQVTM and ANQGSEA. The CDR3 spans 14 residues. The J segment lost 5 bases and the V segment lost 3 bases, leaving 9 bases of the junction unmatched. CDR3 residues: CSVEEEQGRYGYTF. In DNA, the CDR3 is TGCAGCGTTGAGGAGGAACAGGGGAGATATGGCTACACCTTC.

The V gene is TRBV27, the J gene TRBJ2-3; D is unresolved. V lost 3 bases to trimming and J lost 0 bases, with 7 bases between them. The CDR3 extends over 14 amino acids. The germline V gene has CDR1 MNHEY and CDR2 SMNVEV (reference sequence). The CDR3 loop reads CASSFPSSTDTQYF. The CDR3 DNA is TGTGCCAGCAGTTTTCCTTCTAGCACAGATACGCAGTATTTT.

The chain combines TRBV25-1 with TRBJ1-6, with TRBD1 identical over 11 bases. The CDR3 loop spans 16 amino acids. Germline V lookup: CDR1 MGHDK, CDR2 SYGVNS. V lost 3 bases to trimming and J lost 9 bases; unmatched junction nucleotides: 7. The CDR3 loop reads CASSDLPGTGGSPLHF. The CDR3 DNA follows: TGTGCCAGCAGTGATCTTCCCGGGACAGGGGGTTCACCCCTCCACTTT.

The V call is TRBV29-1, the J call TRBJ2-4; perhaps TRBD2 as D (7 bases). The CDR3 is 13 residues long. The germline V and J ends were trimmed by 4 bases and 1 base, with 8 bases remaining between them. Germline CDR1 is SQVTM and CDR2 is ANQGSEA. The CDR3 DNA follows: TGCAGCGTTGGCGGGGGCGCCAAAAACATTCAGTACTTC. This gives the protein CSVGGGAKNIQYF.

The V gene is TRBV9, the J gene TRBJ1-5; perhaps TRBD1 as D (6 bases). Germline-derived CDR1 and CDR2 are SGDLS and YYNGEE. V shed 3 bases and J shed 5 bases, with 12 bases lying between them. CDR3 length: 14 amino acids. CDR3 DNA: TGTGCCAGCAGCGCCACAGGGAGGTATCAGCCCCAGCATTTT. This translates into CASSATGRYQPQHF.

The chain is built from TRBV28 and TRBJ1-2; 11 nucleotides align to TRBD1. The length of the CDR3 is 13 residues. Germline-derived CDR1 and CDR2 are MDHEN and SYDVKM. Trimming cost V 5 bases and J 6 bases; bases outside gene matches: 2. The CDR3 region is CASSGTGGDGYTF. CDR3 in DNA: TGTGCCAGCAGTGGGACAGGGGGTGATGGCTACACCTTC.

The J gene is TRBJ2-4, the V gene TRBV28; D perhaps matches TRBD2 (6 bases). Trimming pared 6 bases from V and 6 bases from J, leaving 21 bases between. This CDR3 has 16 residues. CDR1 is MDHEN and CDR2 is SYDVKM in the germline V gene. The chain's CDR3 is CASSLKGRTTVNIQYF. CDR3 sequence (DNA): TGTGCCAGCAGCCTAAAGGGGAGGACTACCGTAAACATTCAGTACTTC.

The rearrangement joins TRBV29-1 to TRBJ2-2; D is unresolved. Germline values: CDR1 SQVTM, CDR2 ANQGSEA. The V end lost 8 bases, the J end lost 0 bases, and 13 bases lay between the germline ends. This CDR3 has 14 amino acids. The CDR3 bases are TGCAGCTTTCGTGGTCAGGCGAACACCGGGGAGCTGTTTTTT. It yields the protein CSFRGQANTGELFF.